Listed below are T cell receptor beta chains from one sample, sequenced in a study of molecular identifiers for immune sequencing clone quantification. TCRdb re-derived calls from the PCR reads in MiXCR, one entry per CDR3 protein. The table lists 300,000 to 400,000 distinct CDR3 sequences, 24% of them singletons. Sequencing was carried out using naive CD8+ T cells from blood, with Jurkat cell RNA spiked in. Source of these receptors: a human donor in good health. Some libraries in this study had Jurkat cell RNA spiked in. Each CDR3 is given with its conserved first and last residue. Each record gives: V gene, J gene, CDR3 length, CDR3 protein.

TRBV10-3	TRBJ2-7	11	CAISAGAEQYF
TRBV7-2	TRBJ2-7	15	CARSLGQRAPSEQYF
TRBV19	TRBJ2-1	15	CASSIDWGSYNEQFF
TRBV9	TRBJ1-6	14	CASSATGVNSPLHF
TRBV7-2	TRBJ1-1	13	CASSLTGNTDAFF
TRBV4-1	TRBJ2-5	15	CASSQDRGTGWAQYF
TRBV15	TRBJ2-7	12	CATCIKGGEQYF
TRBV20-1	TRBJ2-3	15	CSAKRGLQSTDTQYF
TRBV10-2	TRBJ2-1	14	CASTEDSLYNEQFF
TRBV7-6	TRBJ2-5	13	CASSLGYEETQYF
TRBV7-8	TRBJ1-1	15	CASSEVGGNNTEAFF
TRBV7-9	TRBJ2-5	14	CASTPWEAGEAQYF
TRBV30	TRBJ2-3	14	CAWSEGAGTDTQYF
TRBV27	TRBJ2-7	15	CASSLTSGGLYEQYF
TRBV7-9	TRBJ2-7	14	CASSPGTGGVEQYF
TRBV5-6	TRBJ1-4	15	CASSRDPSPAEKLFF
TRBV24-1	TRBJ2-1	14	CATSDRTGGNEQFF
TRBV4-1	TRBJ2-3	16	CASSLRGSPQTDTQYF
TRBV20-1	TRBJ1-1	16	CSARAALTVWYTEASF
TRBV12-3/TRBV12-4	TRBJ2-4	16	CASSQTGRIAKNIQYF
TRBV6-4	TRBJ2-3	15	CASKTDSFSTDTQYF
TRBV11-2	TRBJ2-3	15	CASNIRDGGTDTQYF
TRBV6-2/TRBV6-3	TRBJ2-3	14	CASSSAGEADTQYF
TRBV10-2	TRBJ2-7	15	CASTPFLGQAYEQYF
TRBV7-9	TRBJ2-1	13	CASSSRTSGEQFF
TRBV2	TRBJ1-1	13	CASRPQGYTEAFF
TRBV24-1	TRBJ2-3	13	CATSLAGSDTQYF
TRBV19	TRBJ2-2	16	CASSMFTTGDTGELFF
TRBV6-1	TRBJ2-3	16	CASSELGTTSTDTQYF
TRBV12-3/TRBV12-4	TRBJ2-7	14	CASRGQGEMDEQYF
TRBV27	TRBJ1-5	14	CASSHRGFNQPQHF
TRBV7-9	TRBJ2-2	20	CASSLSVLEMDRVFTGELFF
TRBV2	TRBJ2-1	14	CASSDTGSYNEQFF
TRBV11-2	TRBJ2-7	13	CASRETTAYEQYF
TRBV9	TRBJ1-4	15	CASSVAGRLDEKLFF
TRBV3-1	TRBJ1-5	14	CASSQGLFDQPQHF
TRBV20-1	TRBJ2-1	15	CSALNVGTGYNEQFF
TRBV30	.	13	CAGDSSETDTQHF
TRBV19	TRBJ2-7	13	CASSIGGSYEQYF
TRBV12-3/TRBV12-4	TRBJ2-3	17	CASSSATADTSTDTQYF
TRBV6-5	TRBJ2-7	13	CASSYGRDYEQYF
TRBV7-2	TRBJ2-7	15	CASSLRTSAPYEQYF
TRBV5-6	TRBJ2-7	13	CASSFRSGTEQYF
TRBV5-5	TRBJ2-7	18	CASSLGPGSGAEGYEQYF
TRBV30	TRBJ2-7	14	CAWSVSSSFDEQYF
TRBV18	TRBJ2-3	16	CASSPTGSEDTDTQYF
TRBV5-6	TRBJ2-7	14	CAGSREDTTYEQYF
TRBV7-9	TRBJ1-5	14	CASSSVTSNQPQHF
TRBV7-2	TRBJ2-3	13	CASRSDPSDTQYF
TRBV29-1	TRBJ2-5	16	CSVAWGRGALQETQYF